This T cell receptor (beta chain) was identified in a study of blood T cell repertoires in COVID-19. Measured with immunoSEQ multiplex PCR; TCRdb has only the in-frame clones, and not every one. Of 75,000 to 80,000 clones listed, about 87% were seen once; the top ten hold around 9.8%. Germline V gene lookup returns CDR1 MNHEY and CDR2 SMNVEV (reference sequence). V dropped 0 bases and J dropped 12 bases, with 12 bases sitting between them. The CDR3 length is 13 residues. The source material was peripheral blood. V usage is TRBV27 and J usage is TRBJ2-1; possible D gene TRBD2, 6 bases. This sequence originates from a human donor in a cohort sampled during active COVID-19. The CDR3: CASSLSAGSGQFF. Written as DNA, the CDR3 is TGTGCCAGCAGTTTATCCGCGGGATCGGGGCAGTTCTTC.